Following are 30 T cell receptor beta chains from one sample sequenced in a study of blood T cell repertoires in COVID-19. The repertoire was sequenced with immunoSEQ multiplex PCR; TCRdb's copy has only in-frame clones and lacks some. The sample contains more than 110,000 clones, 75% to 90% of which appear only once. The sample was peripheral blood. The receptor source for this set is an elderly woman with acute or convalescent COVID-19.

The rearrangement uses TRBV11-1 and TRBJ2-2; 10 nucleotides align to TRBD1. With 5 bases clipped from V and 9 bases from J, the junction kept 6 bases outside the gene matches. The CDR3 is made up of 14 amino acids. Germline-derived CDR1 and CDR2 are SGHAT and FQDESV (reference sequence). DNA for the CDR3: TGTGCCAGCAGCCGGGCGGGACAGGGGAGGGAGCTGTTTTTT. This encodes CASSRAGQGRELFF.

V and J are TRBV2 and TRBJ1-3, with D hard to call. Germline loops: CDR1 SNHLY, CDR2 FYNNEI. Trimming removed 1 base at V and 0 bases at J, with 10 bases between. The CDR3 totals 16 residues. As DNA, the CDR3 is TGTGCCAGCAGTGAAGAAGGCAGGCTCTCTGGAAACACCATATATTTT. The encoded protein is CASSEEGRLSGNTIYF.

The rearrangement joins TRBV7-9 to TRBJ2-3; 13 bases are a match to TRBD2. The CDR3 contains 15 residues. V lost 5 bases, J lost 4 bases, and 3 bases stayed unmatched. CDR1 is SEHNR, CDR2 FQNEAQ, per germline (reference sequence). CDR3: CASSRTSGGSDTQYF. For the CDR3, the DNA is TGTGCCAGCAGCAGGACTAGCGGGGGATCAGATACGCAGTATTTT.

J is TRBJ1-1 and V is TRBV5-1; 10 nucleotides line up with TRBD1. Losses at the gene ends were 8 bases for V and 1 base for J; bases not matched to a gene: 8. CDR1 is SGHRS, CDR2 YFSETQ, per germline. The CDR3 is 15 amino acids. The CDR3: CASKVGDRGNTEAFF. CDR3 DNA sequence: TGCGCCAGTAAGGTGGGGGACAGGGGGAACACTGAAGCTTTCTTT.

This clone is a singleton in its sample. The chain links TRBV10-3 to TRBJ2-7, with a possible D match to TRBD2 (7 bases). V lost 8 bases, J lost 0 bases, and 20 bases lay in between. This CDR3 comprises 16 residues. The germline V gene has CDR1 ENHRY and CDR2 SYGVKD. CDR3 sequence: CAISGVAGESSYEQYF. CDR3 DNA sequence: TGTGCCATCTCAGGGGTGGCGGGGGAGAGCTCCTACGAGCAGTACTTC.

Regarding this clone: The junction differs from germline at one of its ends, possibly a read error. The chain combines TRBV15 with TRBJ1-4; D is possibly TRBD1 (5 bases). The germline V gene has CDR1 LNHNV and CDR2 YYDKDF (reference sequence). This CDR3 has 12 residues. CDR3 residues: CATRRVREKLFF. CDR3 DNA sequence: TGTGCCACCCGCAGGGTGAGGGAAAAACTGTTTTTT.

The chain carries TRBV7-3 and TRBJ2-5; possibly TRBD2 for D (6 bases). Trimming pared 1 base from V and 1 base from J, leaving 10 bases between. The CDR3 spans 15 residues. Germline V gives CDR1 SGHTA, CDR2 FQGTGA. The CDR3 nucleotides read TGTGCCAGCAGCTTAATTGTGGGGGGCCAAGAGACCCAGTACTTC. It codes for CASSLIVGGQETQYF. Together with reference TRBV7-3 and TRBJ2-5, the CDR3 gives the full variable domain: GAGVSQTPSNKVTEKGKYVELRCDPISGHTALYWYRQSLGQGPEFLIYFQGTGAADDSGLPNDRFFAVRPEGSVSTLKIQRTERGDSAVYLCASSLIVGGQETQYFGPGTRLLVL.

The rearrangement uses TRBV13 and TRBJ2-1, with TRBD2 identical over 11 bases. CDR1 and CDR2 from the germline V gene are PRHDT and FYEKMQ (reference sequence). This CDR3 comprises 17 residues. J was trimmed by 3 bases and V by 4 bases; bases with no gene match: 8. CDR3 protein: CASSSPGLADLYNEQFF. CDR3 DNA: TGTGCCAGCAGCTCCCCGGGACTAGCGGATCTCTACAATGAGCAGTTCTTC. Based on the CDR3 plus reference TRBV13 and TRBJ2-1, the full variable domain is AAGVIQSPRHLIKEKRETATLKCYPIPRHDTVYWYQQGPGQDPQFLISFYEKMQSDKGSIPDRFSAQQFSDYHSELNMSSLELGDSALYFCASSSPGLADLYNEQFFGPGTRLTVL.

The rearrangement joins TRBV7-9 to TRBJ1-4; 8 nucleotides agree with TRBD1. The CDR3 runs to 12 residues. J lost 10 bases, V lost 5 bases, and 3 bases had no gene match. Germline V gene data show CDR1 as SEHNR and CDR2 as FQNEAQ (reference sequence). CDR3 in DNA: TGTGCCAGCAGCCAGGGGGCGGGAAAACTGTTTTTT. Translating it yields CASSQGAGKLFF. Variable domain in full (rest from reference TRBV7-9 and TRBJ1-4): DTGVSQNPRHKITKRGQNVTFRCDPISEHNRLYWYRQTLGQGPEFLTYFQNEAQLEKSRLLSDRFSAERPKGSFSTLEIQRTEQGDSAMYLCASSQGAGKLFFGSGTQLSVL.

The chain has TRBV7-3 and TRBJ2-1; 11 bases are a match to TRBD2. Germline loops: CDR1 SGHTA, CDR2 FQGTGA. CDR3 length: 15 amino acids. V trimming: 5 bases; J trimming: 2 bases; junction bases outside the gene matches: 2. CDR3: CASSPTSGAYNEQFF. CDR3 DNA: TGTGCCAGCAGCCCGACTAGCGGGGCCTACAATGAGCAGTTCTTC.

The chain carries TRBV5-8 and TRBJ1-2, with 8 bases aligning to TRBD1. From germline, CDR1 is SGHTS and CDR2 YDEGEE. The CDR3 totals 16 residues. The trim removed 3 bases at V and 2 bases at J, leaving 9 bases unmatched. This chain's CDR3 is CASSWPGTGSNYGYTF. CDR3 bases: TGTGCCAGCAGCTGGCCCGGGACAGGTTCCAACTATGGCTACACCTTC.

Remarks on this clone: The same CDR3 can be traced to other DNA sequences in this sample. The genes are TRBV24-1 and TRBJ2-1; D might be TRBD1 (7 bases). This CDR3 region has 15 residues. Germline CDR1 KGHDR, CDR2 SFDVKD. V lost 10 bases and J 7 bases, leaving 22 bases between the germline ends. CDR3 sequence reads: CATSFLQGGENEQFF. The DNA for the CDR3 is TGTGCCACTAGTTTTCTCCAGGGGGGAGAAAATGAGCAGTTCTTC.

The V call is TRBV5-1, the J call TRBJ2-5; 8 nucleotides line up with TRBD1. The CDR3 has 15 residues. CDR1 is SGHRS, CDR2 YFSETQ, per germline. Germline trimming cut 3 bases from V and 4 bases from J; bases unmatched to any gene: 8. CDR3 sequence (DNA): TGCGCCAGCAGCTCAACCGGCGACAGGGGAGAGACCCAGTACTTC. This gives the protein CASSSTGDRGETQYF.

This clone was observed a handful of times. V is TRBV27 and J is TRBJ2-1; no reliable D call. Trimming cost V 4 bases and J 4 bases, with 8 bases left between them. The germline gives CDR1 MNHEY, CDR2 SMNVEV (reference sequence). The CDR3 consists of 13 residues. As DNA, the CDR3 is TGTGCCAGCAGTTCAAGCCCTTACAATGAGCAGTTCTTC. Translated: CASSSSPYNEQFF.

In this sample, this clone turned up once. This chain joins TRBV7-2 and TRBJ1-1, with 7 bases identical to TRBD1. The germline V gene has CDR1 SGHTA and CDR2 FQGNSA. Unmatched junction bases numbered 9, after V lost 4 bases and J lost 10 bases. The CDR3 consists of 13 residues. As DNA, the CDR3 is TGTGCCAGCAGCTCCTCACAGGGGTTCATAGCTTTCTTT. This sequence encodes CASSSSQGFIAFF. The full variable domain, with the rest looked up from reference TRBV7-2 and TRBJ1-1, is GAGVSQSPSNKVTEKGKDVELRCDPISGHTALYWYRQSLGQGLEFLIYFQGNSAPDKSGLPSDRFSAERTGGSVSTLTIQRTQQEDSAVYLCASSSSQGFIAFFGQGTRLTVV.

J is TRBJ2-1 and V is TRBV7-3; perhaps TRBD1 as D (6 bases). There are 12 residues in the CDR3. The V and J ends lost 5 bases and 6 bases respectively, with 8 bases between them. Germline V gene sequence: CDR1 SGHTA, CDR2 FQGTGA. CDR3: CASSPGANEQFF. CDR3 in DNA: TGTGCCAGCAGCCCAGGGGCCAATGAGCAGTTCTTC.

J is TRBJ1-1 and V is TRBV5-4; D possibly corresponds to TRBD1 (6 bases). Germline CDR1 is SGHNT and CDR2 is YYREEE (reference sequence). V lost 3 bases, J lost 6 bases, and 21 bases lay in between. CDR3 length equals 16 residues. The CDR3 region is CASSSGAGRVEAEAFF. CDR3 coding DNA: TGTGCCAGCAGCTCGGGGGCAGGGAGGGTGGAGGCTGAAGCTTTCTTT.

The genes are TRBV12-5 and TRBJ1-1, with TRBD1 matching 7 bases. In germline, CDR1 is LGHNT, CDR2 FRNRAP. With V trimmed by 3 bases and J by 1 base, 2 bases remained unmatched. The CDR3 totals 14 residues. The CDR3 DNA sequence: TGTGCTAGTGGTTTAGGGACAGCGAACACTGAAGCTTTCTTT. The encoded protein is CASGLGTANTEAFF.

This rearrangement joins TRBV5-1 to TRBJ2-5, with D perhaps TRBD2 (5 bases). The CDR3 is 15 residues long. Germline V gene data show CDR1 as SGHRS and CDR2 as YFSETQ. V lost 1 base, J lost 0 bases, and 10 bases lay in between. Here the CDR3 DNA reads TGCGCCAGCAGCTTGACTAGGACCTACCAAGAGACCCAGTACTTC. Residues: CASSLTRTYQETQYF.

V is TRBV5-1 and J is TRBJ1-1, with no clear D. Trimming took off 4 bases at V and 1 base at J, with 2 bases between the two ends. The CDR3 runs 11 residues. Looked up from germline, CDR1 is SGHRS and CDR2 is YFSETQ. The CDR3 bases are TGCGCCAGCAGCCAGAACACTGAAGCTTTCTTT. This sequence encodes CASSQNTEAFF.

A word on this clone: Mismatch with germline at one junction end may stem from a read error. The chain has TRBV5-5 and TRBJ2-2; tentative D call: TRBD1 (5 bases). Germline assignment: CDR1 SGHKS and CDR2 YYEKEE (reference sequence). This CDR3 has 17 residues. CDR3 sequence reads: CASSLHRFRQNSGELFF. The CDR3, as DNA: TGTGCCAGCAGCTTGCACAGGTTCCGTCAGAACTCCGGGGAGCTGTTTTTT.

CDR3: CASSGALGGNTIYF. The CDR3, as DNA: TGCGCCAGCAGCGGGGCGCTCGGTGGAAACACCATATATTTT. This chain joins TRBV5-1 and TRBJ1-3; TRBD1 might be the D (5 bases). V was clipped by 4 bases and J by 3 bases, with 11 bases between them. This CDR3 has 14 residues. CDR1 and CDR2 (germline): SGHRS, YFSETQ.

Comment on this clone: Germline and junction disagree at one end, which may indicate a read error. The J gene is TRBJ2-3, the V gene TRBV7-2; 11 bases fit TRBD2. From germline, CDR1 is SGHTA and CDR2 FQGNSA. CDR3 length: 16 residues. In DNA form, the CDR3 reads TGTGCCAGCAGATTAGCGGGGGGGATAATCGCAGATACGCAGTATTTT. It translates to CASRLAGGIIADTQYF.

This clone was recorded once. This chain connects TRBV9 to TRBJ1-1; tentative D call: TRBD1 (6 bases). Germline V CDR1 and CDR2: SGDLS, YYNGEE. Trimming cost V 4 bases and J 4 bases, with 17 bases left between them. The CDR3 spans 15 residues. The CDR3 here is CASSREGRGGTEAFF. The CDR3 DNA follows: TGTGCCAGCAGCAGGGAGGGCAGGGGCGGCACTGAAGCTTTCTTT.

J is TRBJ1-2 and V is TRBV5-6; a possible D gene is TRBD1 (5 bases). Germline lookup yields CDR1 SGHDT and CDR2 YYEEEE. The CDR3 length is 14 residues. V was pared by 0 bases and J by 3 bases, with 9 bases between. The DNA of the CDR3 is TGTGCCAGCAGCTTGGAACAGGCCCACTATGGCTACACCTTC. Translation: CASSLEQAHYGYTF.

This clone occurred once. V gene TRBV3-1 (or the pseudogene TRBV3-2) combines with J gene TRBJ2-5, with D maybe TRBD1 (6 bases). V lost 2 bases, J lost 5 bases, and 15 bases lay in between. The length of the CDR3 is 15 residues. CDR1 and CDR2 from the germline V gene are LGHDT and YNNKEL (reference sequence). CDR3 sequence (DNA): TGTGCCAGCAGCCAACAGGGGTTTGTTGGGGAGACCCAGTACTTC. Translating it yields CASSQQGFVGETQYF.

V gene TRBV7-2 combines with J gene TRBJ1-2, with TRBD1 identical over 8 bases. Per germline, CDR1 SGHTA and CDR2 FQGNSA. The CDR3 is 14 amino acids. After removal of 5 bases from V and 3 bases from J, the junction contained 5 bases not matched to a gene. The CDR3 region is CASSPDRDDYGYTF. Here the CDR3 DNA reads TGTGCCAGCAGCCCGGACAGGGATGACTATGGCTACACCTTC.

This chain uses TRBV3-1 (or the pseudogene TRBV3-2) with TRBJ1-2; the D gene is possibly TRBD1 (6 bases). The V and J ends lost 2 bases and 4 bases respectively, with 17 bases between them. Per germline, CDR1 LGHDT and CDR2 YNNKEL (reference sequence). This CDR3 has 16 amino acids. The CDR3 region is CASSQWGLPESYGYTF. The DNA for the CDR3 is TGTGCCAGCAGCCAATGGGGGCTGCCGGAGAGCTATGGCTACACCTTC.

The gene calls are TRBV6-4 and TRBJ1-5, with a weak D call TRBD1 (5 bases). The CDR3 contains 13 residues. V was shortened by 3 bases and J by 5 bases, with 8 bases between the two germline ends. CDR1 MRHNA and CDR2 SNTAGT come from the germline V gene. The CDR3 sequence is CASSEQVDQPQHF. The CDR3 bases are TGTGCCAGCAGTGAACAGGTAGATCAGCCCCAGCATTTT.

The V call is TRBV5-1, the J call TRBJ1-1; 9 nucleotides line up with TRBD1. Per germline, CDR1 SGHRS and CDR2 YFSETQ. The CDR3 spans 15 residues. V dropped 4 bases and J dropped 2; count of bases not matched to a gene: 6. CDR3 loop: CASSATTGGNTEAFF. CDR3 in DNA: TGCGCCAGCAGCGCCACAACAGGGGGCAACACTGAAGCTTTCTTT.